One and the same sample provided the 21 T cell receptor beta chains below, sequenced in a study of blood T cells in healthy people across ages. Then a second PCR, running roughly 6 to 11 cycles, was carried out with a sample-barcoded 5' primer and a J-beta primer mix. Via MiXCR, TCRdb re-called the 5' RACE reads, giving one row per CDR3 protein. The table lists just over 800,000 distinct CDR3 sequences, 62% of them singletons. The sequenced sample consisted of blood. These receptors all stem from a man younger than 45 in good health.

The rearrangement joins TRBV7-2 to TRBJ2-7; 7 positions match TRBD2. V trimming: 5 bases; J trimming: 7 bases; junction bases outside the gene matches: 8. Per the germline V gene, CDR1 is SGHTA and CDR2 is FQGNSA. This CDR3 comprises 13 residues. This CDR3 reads CASSQAAGYEQYF. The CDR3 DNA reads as TGTGCCAGCAGCCAGGCAGCGGGGTATGAGCAGTACTTC.

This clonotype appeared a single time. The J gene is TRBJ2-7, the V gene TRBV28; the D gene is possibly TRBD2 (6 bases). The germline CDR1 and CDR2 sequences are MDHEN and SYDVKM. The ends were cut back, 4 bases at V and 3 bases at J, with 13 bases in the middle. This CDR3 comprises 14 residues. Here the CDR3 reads CASSSPEGNYEQYF. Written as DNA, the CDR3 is TGTGCCAGCAGTTCCCCGGAGGGGAACTACGAGCAGTACTTC.

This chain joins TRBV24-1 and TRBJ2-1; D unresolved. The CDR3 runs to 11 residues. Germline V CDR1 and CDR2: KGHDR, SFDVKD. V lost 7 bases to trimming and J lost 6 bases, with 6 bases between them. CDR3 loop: CATSYSNEQFF. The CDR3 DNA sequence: TGTGCCACCAGCTACAGCAATGAGCAGTTCTTC.

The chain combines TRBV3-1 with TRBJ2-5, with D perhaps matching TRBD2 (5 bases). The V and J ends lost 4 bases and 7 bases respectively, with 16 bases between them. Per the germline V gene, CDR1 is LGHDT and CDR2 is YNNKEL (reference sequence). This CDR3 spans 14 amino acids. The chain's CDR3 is CASSLRERRATQYF. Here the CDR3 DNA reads TGTGCCAGCAGCCTCCGGGAAAGGCGTGCGACCCAGTACTTC.

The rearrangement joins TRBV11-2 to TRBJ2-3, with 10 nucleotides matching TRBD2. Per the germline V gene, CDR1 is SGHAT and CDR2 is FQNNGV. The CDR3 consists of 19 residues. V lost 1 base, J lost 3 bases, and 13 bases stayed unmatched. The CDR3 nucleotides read TGTGCCAGCAGCTTAGCCCGGACCAGCGGGAGGGCCCTAACAGATACGCAGTATTTT. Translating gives CASSLARTSGRALTDTQYF.

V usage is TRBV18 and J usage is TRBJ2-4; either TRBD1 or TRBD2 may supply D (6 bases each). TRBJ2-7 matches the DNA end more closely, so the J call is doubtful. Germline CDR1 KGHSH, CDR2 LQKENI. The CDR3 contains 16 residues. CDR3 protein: CASSPSGGLSSYEQYF. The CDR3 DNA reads TGTGCCAGCTCACCATCCGGGGGCCTAAGCTCCTACGAGCAGTACTTC.

This CDR3 is CSARDPTGSYNEQFF. DNA for the CDR3: TGCAGTGCTAGAGATCCGACGGGGTCCTACAATGAGCAGTTCTTC. The chain carries TRBV20-1 and TRBJ2-1, with D maybe TRBD2 (5 bases). The germline gives CDR1 DFQATT, CDR2 SNEGSKA (reference sequence). The CDR3 loop spans 15 amino acids. Trimming removed 0 bases at V and 1 base at J, with 10 bases between.

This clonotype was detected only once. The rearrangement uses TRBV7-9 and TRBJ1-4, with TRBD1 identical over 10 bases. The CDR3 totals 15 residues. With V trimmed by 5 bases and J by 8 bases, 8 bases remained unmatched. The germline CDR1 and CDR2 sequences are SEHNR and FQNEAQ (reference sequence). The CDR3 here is CASSPGGTGVEKLFF. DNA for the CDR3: TGTGCCAGCAGCCCCGGCGGGACAGGGGTAGAAAAACTGTTTTTT.

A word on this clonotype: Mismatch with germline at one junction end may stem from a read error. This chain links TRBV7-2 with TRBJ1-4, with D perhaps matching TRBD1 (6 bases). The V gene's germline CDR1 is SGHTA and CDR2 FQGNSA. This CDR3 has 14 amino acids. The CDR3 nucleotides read TGTGCCTGCAGCCTACAGGGTAATCGAGAAAAACTGTTTTTT. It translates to CACSLQGNREKLFF.

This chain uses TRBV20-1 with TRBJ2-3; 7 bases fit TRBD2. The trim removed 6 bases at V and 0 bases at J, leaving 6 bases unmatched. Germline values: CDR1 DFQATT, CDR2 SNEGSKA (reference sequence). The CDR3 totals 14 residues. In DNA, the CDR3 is TGCAGTGCCTTCACTAGCGCCAGCACAGATACGCAGTATTTT. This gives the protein CSAFTSASTDTQYF.

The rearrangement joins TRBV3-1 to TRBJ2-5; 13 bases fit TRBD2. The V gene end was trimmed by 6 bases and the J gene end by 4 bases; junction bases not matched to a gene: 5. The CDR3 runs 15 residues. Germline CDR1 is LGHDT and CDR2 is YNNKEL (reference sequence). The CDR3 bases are TGTGCCAGCAGTCAGAGGACTAGCGGGGGAGAGACCCAGTACTTC. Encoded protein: CASSQRTSGGETQYF.

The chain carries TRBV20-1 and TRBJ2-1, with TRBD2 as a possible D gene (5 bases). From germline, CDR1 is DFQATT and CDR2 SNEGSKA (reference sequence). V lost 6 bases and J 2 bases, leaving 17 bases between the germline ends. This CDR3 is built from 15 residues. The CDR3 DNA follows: TGCAGTGCGAGAAGCAGGACTCAGCCCTACAATGAGCAGTTCTTC. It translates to CSARSRTQPYNEQFF.

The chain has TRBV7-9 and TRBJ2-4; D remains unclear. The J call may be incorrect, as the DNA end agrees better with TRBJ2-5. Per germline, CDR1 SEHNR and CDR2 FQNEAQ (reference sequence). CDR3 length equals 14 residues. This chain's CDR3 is CAGNQNSGQETQYF. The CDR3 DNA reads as TGTGCCGGCAACCAAAATTCAGGCCAAGAGACCCAGTACTTC.

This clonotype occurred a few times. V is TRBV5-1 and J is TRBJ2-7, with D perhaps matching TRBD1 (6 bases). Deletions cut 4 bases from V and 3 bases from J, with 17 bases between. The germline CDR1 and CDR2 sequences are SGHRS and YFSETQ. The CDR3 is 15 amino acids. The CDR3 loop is CASSPTGHPLYEQYF. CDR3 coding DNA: TGCGCCAGCAGCCCGACAGGTCACCCTCTCTACGAGCAGTACTTC.

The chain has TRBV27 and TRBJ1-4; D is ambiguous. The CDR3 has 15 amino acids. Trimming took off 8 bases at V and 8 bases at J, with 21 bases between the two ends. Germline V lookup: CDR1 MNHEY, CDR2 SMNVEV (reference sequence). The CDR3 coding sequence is TGTGCCAGCTCCCTAAGGAGTGGGAGCGTCGAAAAACTGTTTTTT. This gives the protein CASSLRSGSVEKLFF.

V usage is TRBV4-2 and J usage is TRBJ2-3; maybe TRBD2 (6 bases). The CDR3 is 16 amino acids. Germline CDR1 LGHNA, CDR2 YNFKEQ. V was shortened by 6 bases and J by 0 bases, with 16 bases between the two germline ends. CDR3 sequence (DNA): TGTGCCAGCAGTCAGATAGGAGGGGTTAGCACAGATACGCAGTATTTT. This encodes CASSQIGGVSTDTQYF.

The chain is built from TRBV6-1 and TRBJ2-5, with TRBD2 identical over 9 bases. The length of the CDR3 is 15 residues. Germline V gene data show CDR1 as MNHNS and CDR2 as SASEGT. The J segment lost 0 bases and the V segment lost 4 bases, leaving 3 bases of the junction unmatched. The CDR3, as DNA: TGTGCCAGCAGTGCAAGCGGGGGGAACCAAGAGACCCAGTACTTC. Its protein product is CASSASGGNQETQYF.

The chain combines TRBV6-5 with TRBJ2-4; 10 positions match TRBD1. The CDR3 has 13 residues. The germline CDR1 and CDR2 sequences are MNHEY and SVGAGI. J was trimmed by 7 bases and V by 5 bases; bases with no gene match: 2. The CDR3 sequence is CASSRQGANIQYF. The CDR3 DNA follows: TGTGCCAGCAGTCGACAGGGGGCCAACATTCAGTACTTC.

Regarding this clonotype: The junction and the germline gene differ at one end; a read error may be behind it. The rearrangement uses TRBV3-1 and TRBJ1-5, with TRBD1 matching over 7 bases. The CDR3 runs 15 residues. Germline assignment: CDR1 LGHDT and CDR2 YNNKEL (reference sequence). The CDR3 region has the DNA TGTGCCAGCAGCCAAATGGGACAGTCCAATCGGCCCCAGCATTTT. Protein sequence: CASSQMGQSNRPQHF.

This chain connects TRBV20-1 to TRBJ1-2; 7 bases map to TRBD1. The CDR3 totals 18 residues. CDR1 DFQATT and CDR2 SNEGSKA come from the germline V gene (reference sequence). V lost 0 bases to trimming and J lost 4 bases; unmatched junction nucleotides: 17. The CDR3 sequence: CSARDPMALTGQAYGYTF. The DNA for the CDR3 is TGCAGTGCTAGAGATCCCATGGCCCTGACAGGGCAGGCCTATGGCTACACCTTC.

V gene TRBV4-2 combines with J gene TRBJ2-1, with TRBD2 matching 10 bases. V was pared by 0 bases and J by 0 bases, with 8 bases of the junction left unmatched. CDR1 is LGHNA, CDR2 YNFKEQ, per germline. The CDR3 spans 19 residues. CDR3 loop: CASSQELGLATVSYNEQFF. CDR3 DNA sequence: TGTGCCAGCAGCCAAGAGTTGGGACTAGCGACAGTCTCCTACAATGAGCAGTTCTTC.